This T cell receptor (beta chain) was sequenced in a study of blood T cell repertoires in COVID-19. CDR3 length: 14 residues. CDR1 is SGHNT and CDR2 is YYREEE in the germline V gene (reference sequence). V shed 2 bases and J shed 0 bases, with 8 bases lying between them. This clone was detected once. The table came from immunoSEQ multiplex PCR; TCRdb's copy has only in-frame clones and leaves some out. The sample shows 140,000 or so clones, less than 85% of them seen only once. This clonotype originated in a woman aged 18-29 years who had been exposed to COVID-19. Sequencing was carried out using PBMCs or T cells enriched from blood (not recorded which). The V call is TRBV5-4, the J call TRBJ1-1; weak D call: TRBD1 (6 bases). CDR3 coding DNA: TGTGCCAGCAGCTTTGGACAGATGAACACTGAAGCTTTCTTT. This codes for CASSFGQMNTEAFF.